This T cell receptor (beta chain) was identified during a study of T cell responses to AZD1222 COVID-19 vaccine. General study points: Vaccine-related CD4 TCRs covered spike, predominating at 160-218 and 743-854. Following two doses of AZD1222, Spike-specific TCR breadth and depth rose. Scientists sampled the repertoires only once the peak T cell response had passed.

Concerning this clone: Its antigen remains unidentified.

Method: immunoSEQ multiplex PCR; TCRdb's copy keeps in-frame clones and lacks some. The sample consists of about 130,000 clones, around nine tenths of them appearing once. The CDR3 totals 16 residues. Germline V gene sequence: CDR1 MGHRA, CDR2 YSYEKL. J lost 5 bases, V lost 3 bases, and 12 bases had no gene match. J is TRBJ1-2 and V is TRBV4-1; 7 positions agree with TRBD1. Specimen: peripheral blood, collected on day 0 of AZD1222 vaccination. This clonotype was obtained from an adult in good health. CDR3 sequence: CASSQGPGQKPYGYTF. CDR3 coding DNA: TGCGCCAGCAGCCAGGGACCGGGACAGAAACCGTATGGCTACACCTTC.